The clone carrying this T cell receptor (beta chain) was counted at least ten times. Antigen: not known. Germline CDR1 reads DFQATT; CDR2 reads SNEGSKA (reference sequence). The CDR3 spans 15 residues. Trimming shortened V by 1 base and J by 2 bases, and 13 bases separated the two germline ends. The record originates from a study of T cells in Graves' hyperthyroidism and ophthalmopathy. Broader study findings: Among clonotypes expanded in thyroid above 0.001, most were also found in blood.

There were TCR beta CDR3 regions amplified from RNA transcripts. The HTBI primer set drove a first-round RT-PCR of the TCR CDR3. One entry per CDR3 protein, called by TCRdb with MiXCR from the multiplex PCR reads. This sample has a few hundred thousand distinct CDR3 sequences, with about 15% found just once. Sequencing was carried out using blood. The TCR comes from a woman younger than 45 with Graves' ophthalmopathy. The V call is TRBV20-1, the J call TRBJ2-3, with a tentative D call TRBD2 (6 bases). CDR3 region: CSARVLRESTDTQYF. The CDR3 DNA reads TGCAGTGCTAGAGTTCTCCGGGAGTCCACAGATACGCAGTATTTT.